This is a list of T cell receptor beta chains from one sample in a study of T cell responses to AZD1222 COVID-19 vaccine. The assay was immunoSEQ multiplex PCR, and TCRdb's table has in-frame clones only and misses some. Counted here are 150,000 or so clones, about 91% occurring once; the ten biggest clones make up more than 1.4%. The input for sequencing was peripheral blood, taken on day 0 of AZD1222 vaccination. These receptors all come from an adult in good health. CDR3s include the opening cysteine and the closing phenylalanine or tryptophan. D genes are given only for firm matches. Size is stated for part of the rows, as once, few or many counts, or as a class when the clone is expanded.

>TRBJ1-6|.|.|TRBV4-3
CASSQDPGGGSSYNSPLHF
TGCGCCAGCAGCCAAGACCCGGGGGGTGGAAGCTCCTATAATTCACCCCTCCACTTT
>TRBJ2-1|.|.|TRBV27
CAGPGPGEQFF
TGTGCCGGACCGGGGCCCGGGGAGCAGTTCTTC
>TRBJ2-3|.|.|TRBV29-1
CSGTSTDTQYF
TGCAGCGGTACTAGCACAGATACGCAGTATTTT
>TRBJ2-7|.|.|TRBV7-2
CASSLGPGNHEQYF
TGTGCCAGCAGCTTAGGTCCAGGTAATCACGAGCAGTACTTC
>TRBJ2-5|few|TRBD1|TRBV4-3
CASSQEGQGWETQYF
TGCGCCAGCAGCCAAGAGGGACAGGGGTGGGAGACCCAGTACTTC
>TRBJ2-1|.|TRBD2|TRBV25-1
CASLGLAGQVTYNEQFF
TGTGCCAGCCTAGGACTAGCGGGCCAAGTCACCTACAATGAGCAGTTCTTC
>TRBJ1-1|.|TRBD1|TRBV29-1
CSVGNRGRLNTEAFF
TGCAGCGTAGGGAACAGGGGGCGTCTGAACACTGAAGCTTTCTTT
>TRBJ1-2|.|TRBD1|TRBV10-3
CAISEPGQGDYGYTF
TGTGCCATCAGTGAGCCCGGACAGGGAGACTATGGCTACACCTTC
>TRBJ1-2|.|.|TRBV12-3/TRBV12-4
CASSLVGYGYTF
TGTGCCAGCAGTTTGGTCGGCTATGGCTACACCTTC
>TRBJ1-5|once|.|TRBV9
CASSLGGAGNQPQHF
TGTGCCAGCTCTCTGGGAGGGGCCGGCAATCAGCCCCAGCATTTT
>TRBJ2-1|.|TRBD2|TRBV15
CATSRDNRLAGVVGSSYNEQFF
TGTGCCACCAGCAGAGATAATAGACTAGCGGGAGTAGTCGGGAGCTCCTACAATGAGCAGTTCTTC
>TRBJ2-1|.|TRBD2|TRBV5-1
CASTLAGGYNEQFF
TGCGCCAGCACCCTAGCGGGGGGATACAATGAGCAGTTCTTC
>TRBJ1-2|once|TRBD1|TRBV27
CASSYRDRGSYTF
TGTGCCAGCAGTTACCGGGACAGGGGATCCTACACCTTC
>TRBJ2-1|.|.|TRBV4-3
CASSQDGSGSYNEQFF
TGCGCCAGCAGCCAAGATGGTAGCGGCTCCTACAATGAGCAGTTCTTC
>TRBJ2-7|.|.|TRBV14
CASSSAEGGMSSYEQYF
TGTGCCAGCAGCTCCGCTGAGGGCGGGATGAGCTCCTACGAGCAGTACTTC
>TRBJ1-1|.|.|TRBV12-3/TRBV12-4
CASSSFSTEAFF
TGTGCCAGCAGTTCTTTCTCCACTGAAGCTTTCTTT
>TRBJ2-7|once|.|TRBV12-2
CASRPNETTPGTGHPYEQYF
TGTGCAAGTCGCCCAAACGAAACAACGCCCGGGACAGGACATCCCTACGAGCAGTACTTC
>TRBJ2-4|.|TRBD2|TRBV7-2
CASSQSGGLAGAIQYF
TGTGCCAGCAGCCAATCTGGGGGGCTAGCGGGGGCCATTCAGTACTTC
>TRBJ1-2|.|TRBD1|TRBV6-5
CASAMFQGDYGYTF
TGTGCCAGCGCAATGTTCCAGGGGGACTATGGCTACACCTTC
>TRBJ2-1|.|TRBD2|TRBV24-1
CATLGLAGGYLANEQFF
TGTGCCACACTGGGACTAGCGGGAGGGTATTTAGCCAATGAGCAGTTCTTC
>TRBJ1-5|.|.|TRBV27
CASSVRENQPQHF
TGTGCCAGCAGCGTCAGGGAAAATCAGCCCCAGCATTTT
>TRBJ1-2|.|TRBD1|TRBV6-6
CASSRGQGNNNYGYTF
TGTGCCAGCAGTCGAGGACAGGGTAACAATAACTATGGCTACACCTTC
>TRBJ1-5|.|.|TRBV27
CASSLTAGVSSFNQPQHF
TGTGCCAGCAGTTTAACGGCAGGGGTGAGTTCTTTCAATCAGCCCCAGCATTTT
>TRBJ1-2|.|.|TRBV28
CASSPSGPTITNYGYTF
TGTGCCAGCAGTCCGTCCGGACCGACGATTACTAACTATGGCTACACCTTC
>TRBJ2-5|.|.|TRBV9
CASSPGISARGRGETQYF
TGTGCCAGCAGCCCAGGAATTAGTGCGAGGGGGAGAGGGGAGACCCAGTACTTC
>TRBJ2-1|.|TRBD2|TRBV7-9
CASSFRAPSGNFYNEQFF
TGTGCCAGCAGCTTTCGGGCCCCTAGCGGGAATTTCTACAATGAGCAGTTCTTC
>TRBJ2-7|.|.|TRBV15
CATSRGGDSYEQYF
TGTGCCACCAGCAGAGGCGGGGACTCCTACGAGCAGTACTTC
>TRBJ1-5|.|.|TRBV6-2/TRBV6-3
CASSYPRGVSNQPQHF
TGTGCCAGCAGTTACCCGAGAGGGGTTAGCAATCAGCCCCAGCATTTT
>TRBJ2-5|.|TRBD2|TRBV18
CASSPLAGAGETQYF
TGTGCCAGCTCACCTCTAGCGGGAGCAGGAGAGACCCAGTACTTC
>TRBJ1-6|once|TRBD1|TRBV18
CASSPPGTDNSPLHF
TGTGCCAGCTCACCACCCGGGACAGATAATTCACCCCTCCACTTT
>TRBJ1-2|.|.|TRBV7-9
CASSDTATGGNYGYTF
TGTGCCAGCAGCGACACGGCGACCGGGGGCAACTATGGCTACACCTTC
>TRBJ1-3|.|.|TRBV13
CASSAKSSGNTIYF
TGTGCCAGCAGCGCGAAGAGCTCTGGAAACACCATATATTTT
>TRBJ2-7|.|TRBD2|TRBV19
CASRPYAGGAYEQYF
TGTGCCAGTAGGCCCTACGCCGGGGGGGCCTACGAGCAGTACTTC
>TRBJ2-1|.|TRBD2|TRBV7-3
CASSPGLDIREQFF
TGTGCCAGCAGCCCCGGACTAGACATTCGTGAGCAGTTCTTC
>TRBJ2-3|.|.|TRBV7-3
CASSPLGASTDTQYF
TGTGCCAGCAGCCCACTAGGCGCTAGCACAGATACGCAGTATTTT
>TRBJ2-7|few|.|TRBV12-3/TRBV12-4
CASSLDPSVQYF
TGTGCCAGCAGTTTAGACCCAAGTGTGCAGTACTTC
>TRBJ1-5|.|.|TRBV7-2
CASSLDLRGREPQHF
TGTGCCAGCAGCTTAGATCTTCGGGGGCGGGAGCCCCAGCATTTT
>TRBJ1-6|.|.|TRBV29-1
CSVLSGSYNSPLHF
TGCAGCGTTTTGTCCGGCTCCTATAATTCACCCCTCCACTTT
>TRBJ2-1|.|.|TRBV6-1
CASSELAAEYNEQFF
TGTGCCAGCAGTGAACTAGCTGCGGAATACAATGAGCAGTTCTTC
>TRBJ1-1|.|.|TRBV12-3/TRBV12-4
CASRRGNTEAFF
TGTGCCAGCCGGAGGGGGAACACTGAAGCTTTCTTT
>TRBJ1-1|.|.|TRBV5-6
CASSLTQGRTEAFF
TGTGCCAGCAGTCTCACCCAGGGACGCACTGAAGCTTTCTTT
>TRBJ1-1|.|.|TRBV6-5
CASSYDTTGMNTEAFF
TGTGCCAGCAGTTACGACACAACGGGGATGAACACTGAAGCTTTCTTT
>TRBJ2-1|.|TRBD2|TRBV9
CASSAPGGTPSSMGGYNEQFF
TGTGCCAGCAGCGCCCCCGGAGGGACGCCTAGCTCAATGGGAGGGTACAATGAGCAGTTCTTC
>TRBJ2-2|.|TRBD1|TRBV29-1
CSGEVVSGGDPGDTGELFF
TGCAGCGGTGAGGTGGTTTCAGGGGGCGACCCCGGGGACACCGGGGAGCTGTTTTTT
>TRBJ2-3|.|.|TRBV19
CASSTSPGLRTDTQYF
TGTGCCAGTAGTACCTCGCCGGGCCTGAGGACAGATACGCAGTATTTT
>TRBJ2-2|.|TRBD1|TRBV2
CASLRGRAWNTGELFF
TGTGCCAGCCTTAGGGGGCGGGCTTGGAACACCGGGGAGCTGTTTTTT
>TRBJ2-7|.|.|TRBV25-1
CASRFGGYYEQYF
TGTGCCAGCCGTTTCGGGGGTTACTACGAGCAGTACTTC
>TRBJ2-1|.|TRBD1|TRBV7-8
CASRIVIQGEHNEQFF
TGTGCCAGCAGAATAGTGATACAGGGGGAACACAATGAGCAGTTCTTC
>TRBJ2-6|.|.|TRBV27
CASSLSVGSGANVLTF
TGTGCCAGCAGTTTATCTGTGGGTTCTGGGGCCAACGTCCTGACTTTC
>TRBJ1-2|.|TRBD1|TRBV7-2
CASSYPGQGGGHGYTF
TGTGCCAGCAGCTACCCCGGCCAGGGGGGAGGACATGGCTACACCTTC
>TRBJ2-1|.|.|TRBV21-1
CAIPPTTAFYNEQFF
TGTGCCATCCCCCCCACCACTGCGTTCTACAATGAGCAGTTCTTC
>TRBJ1-6|.|.|TRBV9
CASSTRGKSISPLHF
TGTGCCAGCAGCACCCGCGGGAAATCAATTTCACCCCTCCACTTT
>TRBJ2-3|.|.|TRBV6-5
CASSYSSFGSTDTQYF
TGTGCCAGCAGTTACTCGTCCTTTGGGAGCACAGATACGCAGTATTTT
>TRBJ2-5|.|.|TRBV5-1
CASSLEGRPQETQYF
TGCGCCAGCAGCTTGGAGGGCAGGCCGCAAGAGACCCAGTACTTC
>TRBJ2-2|.|.|TRBV28
CASSLVSKGGELFF
TGTGCCAGCAGTTTAGTTTCCAAGGGAGGGGAGCTGTTTTTT
>TRBJ2-7|.|TRBD1|TRBV5-6
CASTRDRSSYEQYF
TGTGCCAGCACCCGGGACAGGTCCTCCTACGAGCAGTACTTC
>TRBJ1-3|few|.|TRBV19
CASSRTGYSGNTIYF
TGTGCCAGTAGCAGGACGGGATACTCTGGAAACACCATATATTTT
>TRBJ2-1|.|.|TRBV20-1
CSAEGTTEQFF
TGCAGTGCGGAAGGGACCACCGAGCAGTTCTTC